This TCR beta chain was observed in a study of neurological immune-mediated disorders. 5'RACE employing 10-nucleotide random UMIs yielded the cDNA. Each sequencing run yielded over 160 million TCR-beta sequences from 15-18 subjects. A single record per CDR3 protein comes from TCRdb applying MiXCR to the 5' RACE reads. Among 11,000 to 15,000 distinct CDR3 sequences, roughly 13% were seen once, and the ten largest hold around 38%. This clonotype was picked up many times. Germline CDR1 and CDR2: SEHNR and FQNEAQ (reference sequence). V was pared by 5 bases and J by 4 bases, with 6 bases between. The CDR3 loop spans 13 amino acids.

The specimen was CD8+ T cells from blood. The J gene is TRBJ2-6, the V gene TRBV7-9; D is undetermined. The origin of this receptor is a female donor with HTLV-1-associated myelopathy (HAM/TSP). CDR3 protein: CASSPPGANVLTF. In nucleotides, the CDR3 is TGTGCCAGCAGCCCACCCGGGGCCAACGTCCTGACTTTC.